This T cell receptor beta chain was retrieved from a study of T cell repertoires in cytomegalovirus infection (dated by TCRdb to the late 2010s). For context, the study as a whole: Recently identified HLA-C-restricted CMV epitopes, whose presentation resists viral immunomodulation, were targeted by peptide stimulations together with well-studied HLA-B-restricted epitopes. Donor HLA type was relevant to the analysis, as public TCR beta signatures indicated carriage of CMV infection together with the matching HLA type.

V and J lose 3 bases and 8 bases, and a span of 12 bases separates them. From the cysteine up to the phenylalanine, the CDR3 has a length of 13 residues. Only the CDR3 portion is preserved as DNA: 39 bases, with reading frame beginning at the first base. CDR1 is given as MNHNS and CDR2 as SASEGT, both from the germline V gene. The full study reports these points: In both this cohort and an independent cohort of 352 donors, the cumulative frequency of public TCR beta family members distinguished carriers of CMV infection plus the relevant HLA type. The ex vivo response was dominated by HLA-C-restricted CMV-specific TCR beta clonotypes, which also provided the single most frequent clonotype in two of eight donors.

The sequencing machine was an Illumina HiSeq 1500. TCRdb passed the public sequencing reads through fastp at Q25 and MiXCR, retaining productive beta sequences. Rows are unified per CDR3 protein, each entry keeping the most common DNA and genes. Counted in this sample were about 900,000 distinct CDR3 sequences; approximately 30% of them appeared once. The top ten constitute about an eighth of the sample. The treatment or condition tag for this specimen amounts to: in vitro stimulation with specific CMV peptide epitopes to enrich CMV-specific T cells. In its sample, this clonotype was seen a few times. Its antigen is unknown. The sample holds no much larger clone one base away, and base qualities are not on file.

The sequenced sample was cultured CD8+ T cells from PBMCs, obtained from culture after CMV antigen stimulation. The receptor's source is a human donor in good health (CMV status not recorded). Some clones in this sample may be carry-over from other donors' samples. This sequence uses TRBV6-1 and TRBJ2-3; there is no confident call for the D gene. This receptor carries the CDR3 CASSDGMSGTQYF. The DNA sequence reads TGTGCCAGCAGTGACGGTATGAGTGGTACGCAGTATTTT.